What follows describes a single T cell receptor (beta chain). One end of the junction does not line up with germline, which may come from a read error. This sample was taken from a study of T cells in Graves' hyperthyroidism and ophthalmopathy. This CDR3 is 16 amino acids long. Germline V lookup: CDR1 SGHTA, CDR2 FQGNSA. Amplified regions were TCR beta CDR3 sequences from RNA transcripts. The HTBI primer set drove a first-round RT-PCR of the TCR CDR3. In TCRdb, the multiplex PCR reads were re-called with MiXCR into one record per CDR3 protein. The data show about 840,000 distinct CDR3 sequences, around 39% seen once.

This TCR was recovered from a man aged 18 to 29 with Graves' hyperthyroidism. The chain uses TRBV7-2 and TRBJ1-6; 7 bases line up with TRBD1. The sample taken for sequencing was blood. The CDR3 protein is CASSLGQGGRNLPLHF. In nucleotides, the CDR3 is TGTGCCAGCAGCTTAGGACAGGGTGGTAGGAATTTACCCCTCCACTTT.